This TCR beta chain is drawn from a study of T cell responses to AZD1222 COVID-19 vaccine. Profiling relied on immunoSEQ multiplex PCR, and the TCRdb table lists in-frame clones only, not all of them. The table has about 92,000 clones, roughly 90% seen once; the top ten hold about 26%. This CDR3 is 16 amino acids long. CDR1 and CDR2 (germline): SGDLS, YYNGEE. The junction had 4 bases not matched to a gene; V was cut back by 3 bases and J by 1 base. Sequencing used peripheral blood, obtained on day 0 of AZD1222 vaccination. This TCR came from an adult in good health. The J gene is TRBJ2-5, the V gene TRBV9; 12 nucleotides match TRBD2. DNA for the CDR3: TGTGCCAGCAGCGATCGGACTAGCGGGACCCAAGAGACCCAGTACTTC. Residues: CASSDRTSGTQETQYF.